Sequencing of this T cell receptor (beta chain) was carried out in a study of blood T cells in healthy people across ages. In regard to this clonotype: Its antigen is unknown.

This CDR3 region has 16 residues. After removal of 4 bases from V and 12 bases from J, the junction contained 15 bases not matched to a gene. Germline-derived CDR1 and CDR2 are MNHEY and SVGEGT. Study-wide findings and caveats: Total diversity from one million sequenced T cells was likely underestimated.

A sample-barcoded 5' primer and a J-beta primer mix were used in a second PCR of roughly 6 to 12 cycles. Every cDNA molecule carried a tag from a template-switch adaptor bearing 12 random nucleotides. All samples yielded 2.5 million or more CDR3-containing paired-end reads. TCRdb reprocessed the 5' RACE reads via MiXCR and lists one record per CDR3 protein. The data contain roughly 700,000 distinct CDR3 sequences, roughly 49% of them singletons. The receptor comes from an older woman in good health. The sequenced material came from blood. The chain is built from TRBV6-2 or TRBV6-3 and TRBJ2-1; 10 bases are a match to TRBD2. The CDR3 nucleotides are TGTGCCAGCAGTTTCTCGGGACCAGCGGGAGGGGGGGGGCAGTTCTTC. Encoded protein: CASSFSGPAGGGGQFF.